The 13 T cell receptor beta chains below come from one sample, sequenced in a study of T-cell memory formation after mild COVID-19. TCRdb passed the 5' RACE reads through MiXCR, listing each CDR3 protein once. The table records roughly 250,000 distinct CDR3 sequences, about 16% of them present only once. The source material was PBMCs or a T cell subset sorted from them (not recorded which). These receptors were obtained from a man aged 18 to 29 who had mild COVID-19 (a few samples of this study predate the infection). Cell type and time point are not known.

This clonotype was recorded a few times. The chain combines TRBV12-3 or TRBV12-4 with TRBJ2-3; D is unresolved. CDR3 size: 13 residues. The V gene lost 7 bases and the J gene lost 11 bases, with 19 bases spanning the gap. For the CDR3, the DNA is TGTGCCAGCACCCTGCCGGGTTGGATGATGCAGTATTTT. It is translated as CASTLPGWMMQYF.

This clonotype was seen many times. This chain joins TRBV25-1 and TRBJ1-5; no definite D call. The CDR3 contains 14 residues. The V end was cut by 7 bases, the J end by 0 bases, with 10 bases between. Per the germline V gene, CDR1 is MGHDK and CDR2 is SYGVNS. Here the CDR3 reads CASTDGDSNQPQHF. Here the CDR3 DNA reads TGTGCCAGCACGGACGGAGATAGCAATCAGCCCCAGCATTTT.

This clonotype was counted between two and nine times. The chain joins TRBV20-1 to TRBJ1-6, with 7 nucleotides matching TRBD1. With V trimmed by 1 base and J by 7 bases, 7 bases remained unmatched. The CDR3 is 15 residues long. Germline V gene data show CDR1 as DFQATT and CDR2 as SNEGSKA (reference sequence). The CDR3 spells CSARVSGTANSPLHF. The DNA for the CDR3 is TGCAGTGCTAGAGTCTCCGGGACAGCCAATTCACCCCTCCACTTT.

CDR3 nucleotides: TGTGCCAGCAGTTCCCCCCCCCGGGGGGGGGAGACCCAGTACTTC. This encodes CASSSPPRGGETQYF. The gene calls are TRBV28 and TRBJ2-5; TRBD2 matches 8 bases. Germline V gene data show CDR1 as MDHEN and CDR2 as SYDVKM. V gave up 4 bases and J gave up 5 bases; unmatched junction bases: 9. The CDR3 consists of 15 residues.

CDR3 loop: CASSSQRTYEAFF. Written as DNA, the CDR3 is TGTGCCAGCAGCTCTCAGAGAACCTACGAAGCTTTCTTT. The chain couples TRBV5-4 to TRBJ1-1; D not certain. V lost 3 bases, J lost 8 bases, and 14 bases lay in between. The CDR3 totals 13 residues. Germline values: CDR1 SGHNT, CDR2 YYREEE (reference sequence).

The V and J genes are TRBV29-1 and TRBJ1-5; TRBD1 is a possible D gene (6 bases). CDR3 length equals 14 residues. In germline, CDR1 is SQVTM, CDR2 ANQGSEA. This CDR3 is CRVLEGEINQPQHF. As DNA, the CDR3 is TGCAGAGTCTTGGAGGGGGAAATCAATCAGCCCCAGCATTTT.

In its sample, this clonotype was seen a few times. The chain links TRBV2 to TRBJ2-7; D uncertain. Trimming stripped 5 bases from V and 2 bases from J, with 13 bases between. Germline CDR1 is SNHLY and CDR2 is FYNNEI. This CDR3 is 14 amino acids long. This CDR3 reads CASSPVSPPYEQYV. CDR3 nucleotide sequence: TGTGCCAGCAGTCCGGTCTCTCCCCCCTACGAGCAGTACGTC.

The V call is TRBV7-9, the J call TRBJ2-3, with TRBD2 identical over 10 bases. This CDR3 is 15 amino acids long. The junction had 2 bases not matched to a gene; V was cut back by 2 bases and J by 3 bases. Germline loops: CDR1 SEHNR, CDR2 FQNEAQ (reference sequence). The CDR3 protein is CASSLLAGETDTQYF. The CDR3 DNA sequence: TGTGCCAGCAGCTTACTAGCGGGGGAAACAGATACGCAGTATTTT.

This clonotype has a handful of counts. The CDR3 region has the DNA TGTGCCAGCAGCTTGACCCGGGACAGGGCGGCTTTCTTT. Translation: CASSLTRDRAAFF. V gene TRBV5-6 combines with J gene TRBJ1-1, with 9 bases matching TRBD1. Germline CDR1 SGHDT, CDR2 YYEEEE. The CDR3 spans 13 residues. The trim removed 1 base at V and 11 bases at J, leaving 6 bases unmatched.

There are many counts of this clonotype. The rearrangement links TRBV11-1 to TRBJ2-3; 13 bases are a match to TRBD2. With 5 bases clipped from V and 4 bases from J, the junction kept 6 bases outside the gene matches. CDR3 size: 16 residues. Germline loops: CDR1 SGHAT, CDR2 FQDESV (reference sequence). The CDR3 DNA follows: TGTGCCAGCAGCGAAGGACTAGCGGGGGCCTCAGATACGCAGTATTTT. This gives the protein CASSEGLAGASDTQYF.

This clonotype was seen many times. The V and J genes are TRBV7-9 and TRBJ2-1, with 7 bases that match TRBD2. V shed 7 bases and J 10 bases; nucleotides not matched to a gene: 10. There are 13 residues in the CDR3. Germline CDR1 reads SEHNR; CDR2 reads FQNEAQ (reference sequence). In nucleotides, the CDR3 is TGTGCCAGCATCCGCAGCGGGGCTGAGGAGCAGTTCTTC. Its protein product is CASIRSGAEEQFF.

This clonotype was seen repeatedly, ten times or more. J is TRBJ1-4 and V is TRBV6-6; D perhaps matches TRBD1 (5 bases). The CDR3 spans 14 residues. Between the trimmed V and J ends, which lost 7 bases and 11 bases, there was a span of 20 bases. Germline V lookup: CDR1 MNHNY, CDR2 SVGAGI (reference sequence). The CDR3 is CASTTSWGEVKLFF. CDR3 DNA sequence: TGTGCCAGCACCACCAGTTGGGGGGAGGTCAAACTGTTTTTT.

The rearrangement links TRBV12-3 or TRBV12-4 to TRBJ2-1; 13 positions agree with TRBD2. CDR3 length: 15 amino acids. V was clipped by 5 bases and J by 3 bases; unmatched bases: 1. The CDR3 sequence: CASSTSGGDYNEQFF. CDR3 nucleotides: TGTGCCAGCAGTACTAGCGGGGGGGACTACAATGAGCAGTTCTTC.